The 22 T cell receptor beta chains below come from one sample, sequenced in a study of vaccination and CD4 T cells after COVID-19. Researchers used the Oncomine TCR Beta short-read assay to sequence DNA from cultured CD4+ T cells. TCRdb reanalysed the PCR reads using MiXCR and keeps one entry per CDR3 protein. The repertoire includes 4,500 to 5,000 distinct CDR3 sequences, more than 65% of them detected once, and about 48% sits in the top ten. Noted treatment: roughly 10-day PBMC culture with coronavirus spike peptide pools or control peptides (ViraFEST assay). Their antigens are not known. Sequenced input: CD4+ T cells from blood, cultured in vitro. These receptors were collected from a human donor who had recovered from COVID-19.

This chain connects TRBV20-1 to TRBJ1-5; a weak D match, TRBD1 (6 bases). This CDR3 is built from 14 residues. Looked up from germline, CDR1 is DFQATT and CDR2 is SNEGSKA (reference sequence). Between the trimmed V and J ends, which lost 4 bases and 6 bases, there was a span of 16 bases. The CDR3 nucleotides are TGCAGTGCTACCTTGGGGGCGGTCGGTCAGCCCCAGCATTTT. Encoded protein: CSATLGAVGQPQHF.

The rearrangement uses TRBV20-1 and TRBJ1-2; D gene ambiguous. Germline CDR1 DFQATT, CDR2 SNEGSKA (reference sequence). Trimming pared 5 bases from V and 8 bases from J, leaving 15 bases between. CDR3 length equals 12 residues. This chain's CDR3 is CSAPVLLGGYTF. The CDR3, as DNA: TGCAGTGCTCCTGTCCTTTTGGGAGGCTACACCTTC.

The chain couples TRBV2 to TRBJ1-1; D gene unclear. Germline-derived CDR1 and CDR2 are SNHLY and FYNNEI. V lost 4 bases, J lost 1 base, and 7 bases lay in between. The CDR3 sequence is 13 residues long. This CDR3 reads CASSAYGNTEAFF. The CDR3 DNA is TGTGCCAGCAGTGCCTACGGGAACACTGAAGCTTTCTTT.

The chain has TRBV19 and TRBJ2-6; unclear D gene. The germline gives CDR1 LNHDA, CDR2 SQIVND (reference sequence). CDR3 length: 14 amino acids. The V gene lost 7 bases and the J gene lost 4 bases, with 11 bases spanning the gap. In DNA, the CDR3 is TGTGCCAGTATCGGTGTACTCGGGGCCAACGTCCTGACTTTC. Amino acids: CASIGVLGANVLTF.

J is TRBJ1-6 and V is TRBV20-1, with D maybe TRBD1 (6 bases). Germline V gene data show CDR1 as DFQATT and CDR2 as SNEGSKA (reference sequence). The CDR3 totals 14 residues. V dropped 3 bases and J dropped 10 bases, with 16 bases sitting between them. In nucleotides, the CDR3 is TGCAGTGCTAGGGACACGCGGGGGCAGTCACCCCTCCACTTT. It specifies CSARDTRGQSPLHF.

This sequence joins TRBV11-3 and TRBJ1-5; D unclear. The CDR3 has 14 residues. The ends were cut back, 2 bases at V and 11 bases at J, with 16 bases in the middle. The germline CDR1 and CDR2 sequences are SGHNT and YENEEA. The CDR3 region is CASSLPWLGSAQHF. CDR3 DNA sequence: TGTGCCAGCAGCTTACCCTGGTTGGGTAGTGCCCAGCATTTT.

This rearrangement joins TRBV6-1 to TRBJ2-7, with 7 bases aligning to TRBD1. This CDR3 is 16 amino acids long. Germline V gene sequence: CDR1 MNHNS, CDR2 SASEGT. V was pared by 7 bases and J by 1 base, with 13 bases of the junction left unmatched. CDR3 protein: CASKSRTGAESYEQYF. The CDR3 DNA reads TGTGCCAGCAAAAGCCGAACAGGGGCCGAGTCCTACGAGCAGTACTTC.

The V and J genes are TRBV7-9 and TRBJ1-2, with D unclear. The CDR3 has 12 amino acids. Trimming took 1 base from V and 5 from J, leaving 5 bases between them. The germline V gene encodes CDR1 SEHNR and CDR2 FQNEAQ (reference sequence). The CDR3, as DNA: TGTGCCAGCAGCTTAGAACAGTATGGCTACACCTTC. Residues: CASSLEQYGYTF. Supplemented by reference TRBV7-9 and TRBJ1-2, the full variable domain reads DTGVSQNPRHKITKRGQNVTFRCDPISEHNRLYWYRQTLGQGPEFLTYFQNEAQLEKSRLLSDRFSAERPKGSFSTLEIQRTEQGDSAMYLCASSLEQYGYTFGSGTRLTVV.

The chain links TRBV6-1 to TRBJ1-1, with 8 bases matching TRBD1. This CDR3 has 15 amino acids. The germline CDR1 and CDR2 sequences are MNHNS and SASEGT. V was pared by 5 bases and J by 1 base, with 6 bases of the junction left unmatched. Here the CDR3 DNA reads TGTGCCAGCAGTCCGTGGACAGGGCCGAACACTGAAGCTTTCTTT. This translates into CASSPWTGPNTEAFF.

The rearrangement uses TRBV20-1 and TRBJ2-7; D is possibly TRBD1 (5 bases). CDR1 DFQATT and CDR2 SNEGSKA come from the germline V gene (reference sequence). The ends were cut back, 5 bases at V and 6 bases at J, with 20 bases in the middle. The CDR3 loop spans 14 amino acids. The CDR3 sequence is CSASGQRLRGEQYF. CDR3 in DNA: TGCAGTGCTTCTGGGCAAAGGCTTAGGGGCGAGCAGTACTTC.

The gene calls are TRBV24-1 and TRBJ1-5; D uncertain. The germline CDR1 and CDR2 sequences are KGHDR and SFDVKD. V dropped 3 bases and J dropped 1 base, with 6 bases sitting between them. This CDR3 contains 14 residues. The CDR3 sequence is CATSDPPSNQPQHF. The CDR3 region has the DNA TGTGCCACCAGTGATCCCCCCAGCAATCAGCCCCAGCATTTT.

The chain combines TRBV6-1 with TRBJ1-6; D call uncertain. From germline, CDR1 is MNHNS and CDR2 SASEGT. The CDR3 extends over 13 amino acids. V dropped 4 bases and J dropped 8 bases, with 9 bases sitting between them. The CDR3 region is CASSGVVDSPLHF. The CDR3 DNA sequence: TGTGCCAGCAGTGGTGTGGTGGATTCACCCCTCCACTTT.

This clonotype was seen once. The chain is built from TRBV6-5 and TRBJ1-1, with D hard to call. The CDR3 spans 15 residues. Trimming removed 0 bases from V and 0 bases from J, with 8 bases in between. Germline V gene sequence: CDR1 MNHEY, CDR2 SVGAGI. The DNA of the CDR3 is TGTGCCAGCAGTTACTCCGGAAAGTTGAACACTGAAGCTTTCTTT. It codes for CASSYSGKLNTEAFF.

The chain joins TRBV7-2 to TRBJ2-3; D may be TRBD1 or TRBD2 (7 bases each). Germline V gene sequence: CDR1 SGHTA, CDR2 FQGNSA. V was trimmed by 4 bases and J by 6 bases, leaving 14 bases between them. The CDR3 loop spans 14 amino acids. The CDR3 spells CASSYQGGGDTQYF. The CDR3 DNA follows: TGTGCCAGCAGCTATCAGGGGGGGGGGGATACGCAGTATTTT.

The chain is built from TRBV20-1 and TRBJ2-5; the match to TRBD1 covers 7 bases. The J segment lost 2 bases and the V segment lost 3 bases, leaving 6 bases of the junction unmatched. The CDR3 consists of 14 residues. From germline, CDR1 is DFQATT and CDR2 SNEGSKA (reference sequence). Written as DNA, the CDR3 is TGCAGTGCTAGGAGGGACAGTGTACAAGAGACCCAGTACTTC. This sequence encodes CSARRDSVQETQYF.

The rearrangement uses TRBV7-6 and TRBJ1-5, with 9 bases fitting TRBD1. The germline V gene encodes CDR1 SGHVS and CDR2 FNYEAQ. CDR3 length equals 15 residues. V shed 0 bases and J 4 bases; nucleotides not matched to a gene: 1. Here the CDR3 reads CASSLAGQGNQPQHF. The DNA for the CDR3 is TGTGCCAGCAGCTTAGCGGGACAGGGTAATCAGCCCCAGCATTTT.

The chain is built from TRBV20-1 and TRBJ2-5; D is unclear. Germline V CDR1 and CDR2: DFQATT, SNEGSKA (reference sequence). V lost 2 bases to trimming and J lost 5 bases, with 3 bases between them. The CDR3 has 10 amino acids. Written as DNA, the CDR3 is TGCAGTGCTAGATGGGAGACCCAGTACTTC. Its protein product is CSARWETQYF.

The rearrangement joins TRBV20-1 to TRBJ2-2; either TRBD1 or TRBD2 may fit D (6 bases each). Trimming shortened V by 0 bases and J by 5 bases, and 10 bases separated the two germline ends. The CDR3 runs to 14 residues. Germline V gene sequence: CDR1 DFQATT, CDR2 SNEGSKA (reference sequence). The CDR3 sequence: CSARDVGGTGELFF. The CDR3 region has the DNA TGCAGTGCTAGAGATGTAGGGGGGACCGGGGAGCTGTTTTTT.

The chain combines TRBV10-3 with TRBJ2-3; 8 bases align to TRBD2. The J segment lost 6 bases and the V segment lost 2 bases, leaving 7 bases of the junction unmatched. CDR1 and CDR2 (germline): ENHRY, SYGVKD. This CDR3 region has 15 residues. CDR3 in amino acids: CAISEEGLDADTQYF. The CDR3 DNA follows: TGTGCCATCAGTGAGGAGGGACTAGATGCGGATACGCAGTATTTT.

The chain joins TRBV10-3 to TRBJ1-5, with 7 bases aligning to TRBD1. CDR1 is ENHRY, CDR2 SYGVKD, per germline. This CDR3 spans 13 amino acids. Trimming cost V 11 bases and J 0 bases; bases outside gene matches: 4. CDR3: CAVGTDSNQPQHF. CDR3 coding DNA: TGTGCCGTCGGGACAGATAGCAATCAGCCCCAGCATTTT.

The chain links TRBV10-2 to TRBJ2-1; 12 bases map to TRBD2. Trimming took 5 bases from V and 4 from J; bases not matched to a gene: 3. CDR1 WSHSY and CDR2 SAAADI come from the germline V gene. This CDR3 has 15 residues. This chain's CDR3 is CASSWTSGEYNEQFF. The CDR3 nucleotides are TGCGCCAGCAGTTGGACTAGCGGGGAATACAATGAGCAGTTCTTC.

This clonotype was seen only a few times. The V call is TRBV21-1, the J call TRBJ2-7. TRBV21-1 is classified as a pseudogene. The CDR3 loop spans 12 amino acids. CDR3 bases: TGTGCCAGCAGCAAATCTTCGGCCGAGCAGTACTTC. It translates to CASSKSSAEQYF.